The 28 T cell receptor beta chains listed next were all sequenced from one sample in a study of blood T cell repertoires in COVID-19. Clones were sequenced by immunoSEQ multiplex PCR, and TCRdb holds only the in-frame ones, with some missing. Here the sample spans about 77,000 clones, about 80% being singletons. Sequenced material: peripheral blood. Receptors were obtained from a woman in her seventies with acute or convalescent COVID-19.

The chain couples TRBV24-1 to TRBJ2-7; 8 bases agree with TRBD1. Germline CDR1 is KGHDR and CDR2 is SFDVKD. The CDR3 spans 16 residues. After removal of 3 bases from V and 2 bases from J, the junction contained 8 bases not matched to a gene. This chain's CDR3 is CATSDGTGPLPYEQYF. The CDR3 coding sequence is TGTGCCACCAGTGATGGGACAGGACCCCTTCCCTACGAGCAGTACTTC.

About this clone itself: At one boundary the junction diverges from the germline segment, which might be a read error. The chain links TRBV7-2 to TRBJ1-2; 10 bases fit TRBD1. The CDR3 contains 15 residues. Germline CDR1 SGHTA, CDR2 FQGNSA. The CDR3 region has the DNA TGTGCCAGCAGCATGGGACAGGGGCATAACAATGGCTACACCTTC. Translation gives CASSMGQGHNNGYTF.

The V call is TRBV5-4, the J call TRBJ2-6; D might be TRBD2 (6 bases). The V gene lost 4 bases and the J gene lost 0 bases, with 11 bases spanning the gap. The CDR3 length is 16 residues. The germline CDR1 and CDR2 sequences are SGHNT and YYREEE (reference sequence). In nucleotides, the CDR3 is TGTGCCAGCAGCGGCGGGATCCGCTCTGGGGCCAACGTCCTGACTTTC. Translated: CASSGGIRSGANVLTF.

The chain recombines TRBV7-9 with TRBJ2-7, with D tentatively TRBD2 (6 bases). The CDR3 is 16 residues long. Trimming removed 2 bases from V and 0 bases from J, with 14 bases in between. Germline values: CDR1 SEHNR, CDR2 FQNEAQ (reference sequence). The CDR3 is CASSLPEGRTSYEQYF. The CDR3 coding sequence is TGTGCCAGCAGCTTACCGGAGGGACGGACCTCCTACGAGCAGTACTTC.

J is TRBJ2-5 and V is TRBV2; 8 nucleotides align to TRBD1. The J segment lost 4 bases and the V segment lost 2 bases, leaving 6 bases of the junction unmatched. CDR3 size: 15 residues. CDR1 and CDR2 from the germline V gene are SNHLY and FYNNEI. The DNA of the CDR3 is TGTGCCAGCAGTGAAACACCGACAGGGGCAGAGACCCAGTACTTC. It yields the protein CASSETPTGAETQYF.

The V call is TRBV4-3, the J call TRBJ1-4; no firm D call. V lost 1 base and J lost 6, with 15 bases in between. This CDR3 comprises 16 residues. The germline V gene encodes CDR1 LGHNA and CDR2 YSLEER. The CDR3 here is CASSQALGVGDEKLFF. The CDR3 nucleotides read TGCGCCAGCAGCCAAGCCTTGGGAGTGGGCGATGAAAAACTGTTTTTT.

Note on this clone: The same CDR3 also results from other DNA sequences found in this sample. The chain is built from TRBV2 and TRBJ2-7; TRBD1 is a possible D gene (6 bases). The CDR3 loop spans 12 amino acids. The V gene lost 5 bases and the J gene lost 2 bases, with 7 bases spanning the gap. Germline V gene sequence: CDR1 SNHLY, CDR2 FYNNEI. In DNA form, the CDR3 reads TGTGCCAGCAGTAGACAGGCCTACGAGCAGTACTTC. This translates into CASSRQAYEQYF.

The CDR3 nucleotides are TGTGCCAGCAGCTTAGCGGGGACAGGGTACGATGGCTACACCTTC. It encodes CASSLAGTGYDGYTF. The chain links TRBV7-9 to TRBJ1-2; 9 nucleotides match TRBD1. CDR3 length: 15 residues. With V trimmed by 0 bases and J by 6 bases, 5 bases remained unmatched. Germline lookup yields CDR1 SEHNR and CDR2 FQNEAQ (reference sequence).

CDR3 sequence: CAISGDSTWGYTF. CDR3 coding DNA: TGTGCCATCAGTGGGGACAGCACCTGGGGCTACACCTTC. This rearrangement joins TRBV10-3 to TRBJ1-2, with 7 bases fitting TRBD1. Germline CDR1 reads ENHRY; CDR2 reads SYGVKD. The CDR3 totals 13 residues. The V segment lost 4 bases and the J segment 8 bases; nucleotides outside the gene matches: 7.

The chain combines TRBV6-2 or TRBV6-3 with TRBJ2-1; 9 nucleotides align to TRBD1. The CDR3 length is 16 residues. Germline CDR1 is MNHEY and CDR2 is SVGEGT. After removal of 3 bases from V and 2 bases from J, the junction contained 5 bases not matched to a gene. The CDR3 protein is CASSYFTGGAYNEQFF. In DNA, the CDR3 is TGTGCCAGCAGTTATTTTACAGGGGGCGCCTACAATGAGCAGTTCTTC.

The CDR3 DNA sequence: TGTGCCAGCAGCCTCCTCAGGGAGGAGGACAATGAGCAGTTCTTC. Amino acids: CASSLLREEDNEQFF. The chain links TRBV21-1 to TRBJ2-1; the D call in the table, TRBD2, was not verified against the DNA. TRBV21-1 corresponds to a pseudogene. This CDR3 spans 15 amino acids.

The rearrangement joins TRBV6-5 to TRBJ1-1; 11 nucleotides match TRBD1. From germline, CDR1 is MNHEY and CDR2 SVGAGI. The V gene end was trimmed by 2 bases and the J gene end by 7 bases; junction bases not matched to a gene: 6. The length of the CDR3 is 15 residues. The CDR3 sequence is CASSYGQGARGEAFF. The CDR3 DNA reads TGTGCCAGCAGTTACGGACAGGGGGCTCGGGGTGAAGCTTTCTTT.

V is TRBV6-5 and J is TRBJ1-4, with D uncertain. V was pared by 4 bases and J by 5 bases, with 5 bases between. The germline gives CDR1 MNHEY, CDR2 SVGAGI. This CDR3 has 12 residues. In DNA form, the CDR3 reads TGTGCCAGCAGTTTCCCAAATGAAAAACTGTTTTTT. Its translation is CASSFPNEKLFF.

The V gene is TRBV18, the J gene TRBJ1-2; weak D call: TRBD1 (5 bases). Germline values: CDR1 KGHSH, CDR2 LQKENI. This CDR3 contains 14 residues. V lost 4 bases, J lost 6 bases, and 15 bases lay in between. As DNA, the CDR3 is TGTGCCAGCTCACGGTCCAGGGATGAGAATGGCTACACCTTC. This sequence encodes CASSRSRDENGYTF.

The chain recombines TRBV7-9 with TRBJ1-4; D not certain. The CDR3 consists of 15 residues. V lost 0 bases and J 4 bases, leaving 9 bases between the germline ends. Germline-derived CDR1 and CDR2 are SEHNR and FQNEAQ (reference sequence). CDR3 nucleotide sequence: TGTGCCAGCAGCTTAGCTCGAGGTTATAATGAAAAACTGTTTTTT. This sequence encodes CASSLARGYNEKLFF.

The rearrangement joins TRBV7-2 to TRBJ1-1; D remains unclear. The CDR3 spans 16 residues. The germline V gene has CDR1 SGHTA and CDR2 FQGNSA. The V end lost 4 bases, the J end lost 7 bases, and 22 bases lay between the germline ends. The CDR3, as DNA: TGTGCCAGCAGCTCCCGACTCCTGAATCAGAGAGATGAAGCTTTCTTT. Encoded protein: CASSSRLLNQRDEAFF.

This chain connects TRBV6-2 or TRBV6-3 to TRBJ1-1; D may be TRBD1 (5 bases). CDR3 length equals 12 residues. Germline loops: CDR1 MNHEY, CDR2 SVGEGT. Deletions cut 4 bases from V and 6 bases from J, with 9 bases between. In DNA form, the CDR3 reads TGTGCCAGCAGTTGGGCAGGGCCTGAAGCTTTCTTT. This sequence encodes CASSWAGPEAFF.

The V call is TRBV6-2 or TRBV6-3, the J call TRBJ2-3; TRBD2 aligns across 11 bases. Germline V gene sequence: CDR1 MNHEY, CDR2 SVGEGT. Trimming took 4 bases from V and 7 from J; bases not matched to a gene: 4. The CDR3 loop spans 14 amino acids. Here the CDR3 reads CASSLAGGPNTQYF. In DNA, the CDR3 is TGTGCCAGCAGTTTAGCGGGGGGGCCAAATACGCAGTATTTT.

This chain links TRBV5-4 with TRBJ1-2, with a possible D match to TRBD1 (5 bases). With 1 base removed from V and 3 bases from J, the gap between germline ends came to 13 bases. The CDR3 extends over 15 amino acids. CDR1 and CDR2 (germline): SGHNT, YYREEE (reference sequence). The CDR3 here is CASSLRLRGDYGYTF. As DNA, the CDR3 is TGTGCCAGCAGCTTGAGGCTCCGGGGGGACTATGGCTACACCTTC.

In this sample, this clone turned up once. The genes are TRBV6-5 and TRBJ1-2; D may be TRBD1 (6 bases). This CDR3 has 14 amino acids. Trimming took 0 bases from V and 8 from J, leaving 13 bases between them. Per germline, CDR1 MNHEY and CDR2 SVGAGI. The CDR3 protein is CASSYSSGADGYTF. In nucleotides, the CDR3 is TGTGCCAGCAGTTACTCGTCAGGGGCTGACGGCTACACCTTC.

The chain links TRBV7-2 to TRBJ2-3; TRBD2 matches at 9 bases. Germline V lookup: CDR1 SGHTA, CDR2 FQGNSA. The CDR3 extends over 15 amino acids. Trimming took 5 bases from V and 4 from J; bases not matched to a gene: 7. The CDR3 is CASSLRAGGPDTQYF. The DNA of the CDR3 is TGTGCCAGCAGCCTCCGGGCGGGGGGGCCAGATACGCAGTATTTT.

This chain links TRBV7-9 with TRBJ1-1; weak D call: TRBD1 (5 bases). Germline V gene lookup returns CDR1 SEHNR and CDR2 FQNEAQ (reference sequence). The CDR3 contains 14 residues. The V end lost 6 bases, the J end lost 4 bases, and 15 bases lay between the germline ends. Here the CDR3 reads CASRPWGELTEAFF. For the CDR3, the DNA is TGTGCCAGCAGACCCTGGGGGGAGCTCACTGAAGCTTTCTTT.

This sequence joins TRBV6-5 and TRBJ1-5; 7 nucleotides agree with TRBD1. CDR1 and CDR2 from the germline V gene are MNHEY and SVGAGI. V lost 8 bases and J lost 7; bases outside the gene matches: 8. CDR3 length: 13 residues. DNA for the CDR3: TGTGCCAGCGGACGACAGGGAAAACAGCCCCAGCATTTT. It codes for CASGRQGKQPQHF.

The V call is TRBV12-3 or TRBV12-4, the J call TRBJ1-1; TRBD1 is a possible D gene (6 bases). The length of the CDR3 is 13 residues. The ends were cut back, 2 bases at V and 7 bases at J, with 11 bases in the middle. CDR3 region: CASSLQWDIEAFF. The CDR3, as DNA: TGTGCCAGCAGTTTACAATGGGACATTGAAGCTTTCTTT.

This clone was counted a single time. The chain combines TRBV4-2 with TRBJ1-2; TRBD1 might be the D (5 bases). This CDR3 contains 16 residues. Germline lookup yields CDR1 LGHNA and CDR2 YNFKEQ. Trimming took 4 bases from V and 5 from J, leaving 20 bases between them. The CDR3: CASSPQTTRGLYGYTF. Here the CDR3 DNA reads TGTGCCAGCAGCCCACAAACCACACGGGGGTTGTATGGCTACACCTTC.

This chain uses TRBV4-1 with TRBJ1-1; D is uncertain. The CDR3 is 14 amino acids. Germline-derived CDR1 and CDR2 are MGHRA and YSYEKL. V lost 6 bases and J lost 2, with 13 bases in between. This chain's CDR3 is CASRPMTLNTEAFF. Written as DNA, the CDR3 is TGCGCCAGCAGGCCCATGACACTCAACACTGAAGCTTTCTTT.

The chain recombines TRBV4-1 with TRBJ2-5, with TRBD2 identical over 9 bases. V dropped 0 bases and J dropped 5; count of bases not matched to a gene: 10. The CDR3 runs 17 residues. The V gene's germline CDR1 is MGHRA and CDR2 YSYEKL. The CDR3 bases are TGCGCCAGCAGCCAAGAGTTCGGCGGGGGGGCCTATGAGACCCAGTACTTC. Its protein is CASSQEFGGGAYETQYF.

In its sample, this clone was seen once. V gene TRBV19 combines with J gene TRBJ1-4; TRBD1 matches at 8 bases. J was trimmed by 6 bases and V by 1 base; bases with no gene match: 4. CDR1 LNHDA and CDR2 SQIVND come from the germline V gene (reference sequence). There are 15 residues in the CDR3. In DNA, the CDR3 is TGTGCCAGTAGTATAGTCGGACAGGGAGATGAAAAACTGTTTTTT. It yields the protein CASSIVGQGDEKLFF.